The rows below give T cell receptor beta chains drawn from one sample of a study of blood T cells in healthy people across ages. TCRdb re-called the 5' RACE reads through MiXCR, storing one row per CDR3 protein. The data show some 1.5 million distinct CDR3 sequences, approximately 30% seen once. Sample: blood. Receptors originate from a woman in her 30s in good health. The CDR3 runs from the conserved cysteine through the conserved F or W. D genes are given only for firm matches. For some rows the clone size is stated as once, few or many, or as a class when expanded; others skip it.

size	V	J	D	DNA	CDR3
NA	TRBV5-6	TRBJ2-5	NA	TGTGCCAGCAGCTTGGAGTGGGAGGAGACCCAGTACTTC	CASSLEWEETQYF
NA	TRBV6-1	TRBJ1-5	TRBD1	TGTGCCAGCAGTCGAGAGACAGGGGGCGGTCAGCCCCAGCATTTT	CASSRETGGGQPQHF
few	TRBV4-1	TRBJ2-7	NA	TGCGCCAGCAGCCGTTCGGGTCTGGACGGGACCTACGAGCAGTACTTC	CASSRSGLDGTYEQYF
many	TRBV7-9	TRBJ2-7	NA	TGTGCCAGCAGCTTAGGGTCGGGGGGCATCTCCTACGAGCAGTACTTC	CASSLGSGGISYEQYF
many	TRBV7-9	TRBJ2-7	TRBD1	TGTGCCAGCAGCCGACAGGGCTACGAGCAGTACTTC	CASSRQGYEQYF
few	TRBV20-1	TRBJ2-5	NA	TGCAGTGCTAGTCCCCTGCTAGCGTCAGGCCTAGGGAAACAAGAGACCCAGTACTTC	CSASPLLASGLGKQETQYF
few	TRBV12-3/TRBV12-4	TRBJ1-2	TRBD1	TGTGCCAGCAGATTCCGGGACAGGGGCACCCTCTATGGCTACACCTTC	CASRFRDRGTLYGYTF
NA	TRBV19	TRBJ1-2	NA	TGTGCCATTGCCGGGGGCTCCGACTATGGCTACACCTTC	CAIAGGSDYGYTF
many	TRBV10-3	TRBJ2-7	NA	TGTGCCATCAGTGAATCCCAGGGTCAGGGCGAGCAGTACTTC	CAISESQGQGEQYF
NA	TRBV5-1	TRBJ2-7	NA	TGCGCCAGTACGGACGTCTCCTACGAGCAGTACTTC	CASTDVSYEQYF
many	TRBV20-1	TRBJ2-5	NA	TGCAGTGCTAGATGGCGGCAAGAGACCCAGTACTTC	CSARWRQETQYF
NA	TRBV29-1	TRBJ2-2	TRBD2	TGCAGCGTTGCCCGAGATTGGCGGGGGGGCCTAAGTTTGAACACCGGGGAGCTGTTTTTT	CSVARDWRGGLSLNTGELFF
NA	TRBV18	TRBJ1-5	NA	TGTGCCAGCTCACCACCGGGGGCGGAGTATAAGCCCCAGCATTTT	CASSPPGAEYKPQHF
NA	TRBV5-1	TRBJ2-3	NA	TGCGCCAGCAGCTCCAGTCCCGGGTCGGGTACGCAGTATTTT	CASSSSPGSGTQYF
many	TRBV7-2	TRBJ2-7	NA	TGTGCCAGCAGCGACCGGGACGGGCCCTACGAGCAGTACTTC	CASSDRDGPYEQYF
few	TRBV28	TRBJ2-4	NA	TGTGCCAGCATCCCGGGGCGAATCAATGATTTAGCCAAAAACATTCAGTACTTC	CASIPGRINDLAKNIQYF
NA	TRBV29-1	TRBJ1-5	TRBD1	TGCAGCGTTGAAGAAGAGGGGACAGGGCCGCAGCCCCAGCATTTT	CSVEEEGTGPQPQHF
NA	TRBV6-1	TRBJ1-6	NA	TGTGCCGCACAGATTTCCTATAATTCACCCCTCCACTTT	CAAQISYNSPLHF
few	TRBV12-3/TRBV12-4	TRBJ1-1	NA	TGTGCCAGCAGTTTAGGGTCCAGAGGCAACACTGAAGCTTTCTTT	CASSLGSRGNTEAFF
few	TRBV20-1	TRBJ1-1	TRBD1	TGCAGTGCGTGGACAGGGGGCATCACTGAAGCTTTCTTT	CSAWTGGITEAFF
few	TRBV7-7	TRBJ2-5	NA	TGTGCCAGCAGCACATACCCTAGGCTGGGCGGGGCGGAGGCGGAGACCCAGTACTTC	CASSTYPRLGGAEAETQYF
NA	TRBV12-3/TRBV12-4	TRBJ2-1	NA	TGTGCCAGCAGTTTTAGCCTAGGCGATGAGCAGTTCTTC	CASSFSLGDEQFF
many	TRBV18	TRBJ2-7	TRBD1	TGTGCCAGCTCACTCCCGGGACAGAACTACGAGCAGTACTTC	CASSLPGQNYEQYF
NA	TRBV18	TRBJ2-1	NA	TGTGCCAGCTCACCACCGGTCGGCTCCTACAATGAGCAGTTCTTC	CASSPPVGSYNEQFF
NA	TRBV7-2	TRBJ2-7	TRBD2	TGTGCCAGCAGCTCCAGGGGACTAGCGGGAGCCTACGAGCAGTACTTC	CASSSRGLAGAYEQYF
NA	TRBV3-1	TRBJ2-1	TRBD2	TGTGCCAGCAGCCAAGTCACGGGGGGTTACTACAATGAGCAGTTCTTC	CASSQVTGGYYNEQFF
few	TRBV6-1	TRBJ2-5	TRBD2	TGTGCCAGCAGTGGGGCTGGGCGGGGGGGCCTTCAAGAGACCCAGTACTTC	CASSGAGRGGLQETQYF
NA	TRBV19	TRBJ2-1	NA	TGTGCCAGTAGTATAGCCCGAGGTGGGAGCTCCGGGGGTGAGCAGTTCTTC	CASSIARGGSSGGEQFF
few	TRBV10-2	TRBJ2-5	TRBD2	TGCGCCAGCAGTGATGTCAGCGGGGGGGCTCGGGAGACCCAGTACTTC	CASSDVSGGARETQYF
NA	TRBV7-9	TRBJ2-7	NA	TGTGCCAGCAGCCCGGGAGTAGAGGGCGAGCAGTACTTC	CASSPGVEGEQYF
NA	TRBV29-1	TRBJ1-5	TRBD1	TGCAGCGTTGCGACAGGGGCCGGTCAGCCCCAGCATTTT	CSVATGAGQPQHF
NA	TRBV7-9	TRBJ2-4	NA	TGTGCCAGCAGCTCATCAGGGGGGGTAGCCAAAAACATTCAGTACTTC	CASSSSGGVAKNIQYF
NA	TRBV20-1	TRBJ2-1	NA	TGCAGTGCTTCCCAATGGGGCGGGCACTACAATGAGCAGTTCTTC	CSASQWGGHYNEQFF
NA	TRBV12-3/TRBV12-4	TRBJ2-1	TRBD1	TGTGCCAGCAGGGGGACAGGGGGGGGATCGGACGAGCAGTTCTTC	CASRGTGGGSDEQFF
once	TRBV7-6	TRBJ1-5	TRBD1	TGTGCCAGCAGCTTAGCCGCAGGGGGAGTTCAGCCCCAGCATTTT	CASSLAAGGVQPQHF
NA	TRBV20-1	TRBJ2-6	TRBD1	TGCAGTGCTCAGAGACAGGGGGCTGGGGCCAACGTCCTGACTTTC	CSAQRQGAGANVLTF
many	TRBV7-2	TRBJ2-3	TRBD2	TGTGCCAGCAGCCTAGCGGATGGGTTAGATACGCAGTATTTT	CASSLADGLDTQYF
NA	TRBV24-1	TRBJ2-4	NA	TGTGCCACCAGGCGGCGGCGGGATTTAGCCAAAAACATTCAGTACTTC	CATRRRRDLAKNIQYF
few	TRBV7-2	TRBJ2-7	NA	TGTGCCAGCAGCTATGAGGAGACAACGTCCTACGAGCAGTACTTC	CASSYEETTSYEQYF
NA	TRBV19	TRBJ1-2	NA	TGTGCCAGTAGTATAGACCACAGGCTGCTCTATGGCTACACCTTC	CASSIDHRLLYGYTF
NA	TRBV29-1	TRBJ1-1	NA	TGCAGCGTTGACCCGACAGGGAACACTGAAGCTTTCTTT	CSVDPTGNTEAFF
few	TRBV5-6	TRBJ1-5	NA	TGTGCCAGCAGCTTCTACGGTAGCAATCAGCCCCAGCATTTT	CASSFYGSNQPQHF
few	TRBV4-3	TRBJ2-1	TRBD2	TGCGCCAGCAGCCAAGAGGAGTGGACTAGCGGGAGGAATGAGCAGTTCTTC	CASSQEEWTSGRNEQFF
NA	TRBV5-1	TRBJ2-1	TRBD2	TGCGCCAGCAGCTACGCCGGGACTAGCGAGTACAATGAGCAGTTCTTC	CASSYAGTSEYNEQFF
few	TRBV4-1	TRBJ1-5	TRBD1	TGCGCCAGCAGCCGCGGACAGGCCCCCAATCAGCCCCAGCATTTT	CASSRGQAPNQPQHF
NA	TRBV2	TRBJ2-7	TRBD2	TGTGCCAGCACCAGAGGACTAGCGTACTCCTACGAGCAGTACTTC	CASTRGLAYSYEQYF